The clone carrying this T cell receptor beta chain has a handful of counts. What it binds is not known. The data stem from a study of T cells in Graves' hyperthyroidism and ophthalmopathy. Each person with ophthalmopathy scored at least 3 on the Clinical Activity Score, reached NOSPECS grade 4 or higher, and had been ill under 3 months. CDR1 and CDR2 from the germline V gene are SGDLS and YYNGEE. The CDR3 is made up of 13 amino acids. Trimming removed 3 bases from V and 5 bases from J, with 8 bases in between. Study-wide results and limits: Most thyroid-expanded clonotypes above 0.001 were also found in blood.

There were TCR beta CDR3 regions amplified from RNA transcripts. In the first-round RT-PCR of the TCR CDR3, the HTBI primer set was used. TCRdb reprocessed the multiplex PCR reads via MiXCR and lists one record per CDR3 protein. The sample lists hundreds of thousands of distinct CDR3 sequences, roughly 15% occurring once. Sequenced input: blood. The V and J genes are TRBV9 and TRBJ1-4; D perhaps matches TRBD1 (5 bases). The sequence was obtained from a middle-aged woman with Graves' ophthalmopathy. The CDR3 DNA follows: TGTGCCAGCAGCGAGGGGCAGAATGAAAAACTGTTTTTT. Translating gives CASSEGQNEKLFF.